This entry lists 21 T cell receptor beta chains sequenced from one sample in a study of CD8 T cells in Susac syndrome. Random-hexamer reverse transcription was applied to roughly 0.45 to 1 ug RNA. TCRdb re-analysed the immunoSEQ multiplex PCR reads in MiXCR, keeping a single row per CDR3 protein. The sample holds 150,000 to 200,000 distinct CDR3 sequences, 85% to 95% seen once. Specimen: CD4+ T cells from PBMCs. The source is a human donor in good health.

J is TRBJ2-3 and V is TRBV20-1, with D possibly TRBD1 on 5 matching bases. Germline-derived CDR1 and CDR2 are DFQATT and SNEGSKA (reference sequence). V was trimmed by 6 bases and J by 0 bases, leaving 13 bases between them. This CDR3 comprises 14 residues. The CDR3 coding sequence is TGCAGTGCCCCAAGACAGCCCAGCACAGATACGCAGTATTTT. Its protein product is CSAPRQPSTDTQYF.

CDR3 residues: CASSLTGGGQGQPQHF. The CDR3 nucleotides read TGTGCCAGCTCGTTGACAGGGGGCGGACAGGGTCAGCCCCAGCATTTT. The gene calls are TRBV18 and TRBJ1-5; 10 nucleotides align to TRBD1. Germline V gives CDR1 KGHSH, CDR2 LQKENI. V dropped 6 bases and J dropped 6; count of bases not matched to a gene: 11. The CDR3 is 16 residues long.

This clonotype occurred a few times. The chain joins TRBV20-1 to TRBJ2-5; D could derive from TRBD1 or TRBD2 (6 bases each). The V gene's germline CDR1 is DFQATT and CDR2 SNEGSKA (reference sequence). The V gene lost 3 bases and the J gene lost 4 bases, with 12 bases spanning the gap. CDR3 length equals 13 residues. The CDR3 sequence: CSASSGGGETQYF. The CDR3, as DNA: TGCAGTGCTAGTTCCGGGGGCGGAGAGACCCAGTACTTC.

This clonotype was seen a handful of times. The V and J genes are TRBV5-1 and TRBJ2-1; D remains ambiguous. The V end was cut by 0 bases, the J end by 9 bases, with 4 bases between. Germline V gene lookup returns CDR1 SGHRS and CDR2 YFSETQ. This CDR3 is built from 11 residues. The CDR3 coding sequence is TGCGCCAGCAGCTTGGACGGTGAGCAGTTCTTC. It specifies CASSLDGEQFF.

Only one count was recorded for this clonotype. CDR3 DNA sequence: TGTGCCAGCAGCTTAAACAGGGGAGGCACTGAAGCTTTCTTT. Amino acid sequence: CASSLNRGGTEAFF. J is TRBJ1-1 and V is TRBV3-1, with 7 bases matching TRBD1. The J segment lost 4 bases and the V segment lost 5 bases, leaving 7 bases of the junction unmatched. This CDR3 region has 14 residues. Germline CDR1 and CDR2: LGHDT and YNNKEL (reference sequence).

The CDR3 loop reads CASRQSGAGDTGELFF. The CDR3 nucleotides are TGTGCCAGCAGACAATCGGGGGCGGGGGACACCGGGGAGCTGTTTTTT. J is TRBJ2-2 and V is TRBV4-2; D may be TRBD2 (7 bases). The V end lost 6 bases, the J end lost 3 bases, and 17 bases lay between the germline ends. This CDR3 spans 16 amino acids. Per the germline V gene, CDR1 is LGHNA and CDR2 is YNFKEQ.

The V gene is TRBV5-1, the J gene TRBJ2-7; either TRBD1 or TRBD2 may supply D (5 bases each). Trimming pared 0 bases from V and 2 bases from J, leaving 18 bases between. The V gene's germline CDR1 is SGHRS and CDR2 YFSETQ. This CDR3 contains 17 residues. CDR3 in DNA: TGCGCCAGCAGCTTGGGAGGGGACGCCATCAGCCCCTACGAGCAGTACTTC. It translates to CASSLGGDAISPYEQYF.

This chain joins TRBV20-1 and TRBJ2-7; 7 positions agree with TRBD1. Looked up from germline, CDR1 is DFQATT and CDR2 is SNEGSKA (reference sequence). This CDR3 comprises 14 residues. V gave up 5 bases and J gave up 0 bases; unmatched junction bases: 7. Here the CDR3 reads CSAAKGAPSYEQYF. In nucleotides, the CDR3 is TGCAGTGCTGCGAAGGGGGCCCCCTCCTACGAGCAGTACTTC.

The rearrangement uses TRBV5-1 and TRBJ2-6; 8 bases align to TRBD1. J lost 2 bases, V lost 4 bases, and 5 bases had no gene match. The CDR3 contains 16 residues. From germline, CDR1 is SGHRS and CDR2 YFSETQ. Written as DNA, the CDR3 is TGCGCCAGCAGCCCGGGACAGGAGGCTGGGGCCAACGTCCTGACTTTC. This sequence encodes CASSPGQEAGANVLTF.

J is TRBJ2-2 and V is TRBV12-3 or TRBV12-4, with D maybe TRBD2 (6 bases). The CDR3 has 14 amino acids. Trimming removed 7 bases at V and 4 bases at J, with 13 bases between. CDR3 sequence reads: CASNYGGATGELFF. The DNA for the CDR3 is TGTGCCAGCAATTACGGGGGTGCCACCGGGGAGCTGTTTTTT.

This chain connects TRBV6-2 or TRBV6-3 to TRBJ1-1; D uncertain. The V end was cut by 6 bases, the J end by 1 base, with 9 bases between. This CDR3 has 13 residues. In germline, CDR1 is MNHEY, CDR2 SVGEGT. In DNA form, the CDR3 reads TGTGCCAGCAGCGAAACCTGGAACACTGAAGCTTTCTTT. Its translation: CASSETWNTEAFF.

The V and J genes are TRBV3-1 and TRBJ1-2; D is unclear. CDR3 length equals 12 residues. The germline gives CDR1 LGHDT, CDR2 YNNKEL (reference sequence). Trimming left V 0 bases short and J 8 bases short, with 7 bases between. The DNA of the CDR3 is TGTGCCAGCAGCCAAGAATGGGCCGGCTACACCTTC. Protein sequence: CASSQEWAGYTF.

In DNA, the CDR3 is TGTGCCAGCAGCTTGGGGCAGACATATAATTCACCCCTCCACTTT. Translation: CASSLGQTYNSPLHF. The chain employs TRBV5-4 and TRBJ1-6; D is ambiguous. V dropped 0 bases and J dropped 4 bases, with 8 bases sitting between them. Germline assignment: CDR1 SGHNT and CDR2 YYREEE (reference sequence). The CDR3 sequence is 15 residues long.

V is TRBV10-3 and J is TRBJ2-3; 7 bases align to TRBD1. Germline V lookup: CDR1 ENHRY, CDR2 SYGVKD. The ends lost 5 bases at V and 2 bases at J; junction bases unmatched: 4. The CDR3 loop spans 14 amino acids. The CDR3 protein is CAISPDRATDTQYF. The CDR3 DNA follows: TGTGCCATCAGTCCAGACAGGGCCACAGATACGCAGTATTTT.

The CDR3 DNA reads TGTGCCAGCAGCTCCAAGGGGGGCGCGGGCCGTTCCTACAATGAGCAGTTCTTC. Its translation: CASSSKGGAGRSYNEQFF. The chain is built from TRBV3-1 and TRBJ2-1; possibly TRBD1 or TRBD2 for D (6 bases each). Germline V CDR1 and CDR2: LGHDT, YNNKEL (reference sequence). The CDR3 is 18 amino acids. The germline V and J ends were trimmed by 5 bases and 1 base, with 21 bases remaining between them.

This clonotype was seen just once. This chain connects TRBV3-1 to TRBJ1-2; possible D gene TRBD1, 6 bases. Trimming took off 4 bases at V and 8 bases at J, with 8 bases between the two ends. Germline assignment: CDR1 LGHDT and CDR2 YNNKEL (reference sequence). This CDR3 has 11 residues. CDR3 DNA: TGTGCCAGCAGCCCAGGACAGGGCTACACCTTC. It codes for CASSPGQGYTF.

This clonotype was observed a handful of times. The V call is TRBV6-5, the J call TRBJ2-7; 7 bases agree with TRBD1. This CDR3 spans 15 amino acids. Germline CDR1 and CDR2: MNHEY and SVGAGI. V lost 4 bases and J lost 6; bases outside the gene matches: 12. The CDR3 coding sequence is TGTGCCAGCAGTTTGGACAGGTCCATTCCGGGCGAGCAGTACTTC. Translated, it gives CASSLDRSIPGEQYF.

This rearrangement joins TRBV25-1 to TRBJ1-6; 11 nucleotides match TRBD1. With V trimmed by 2 bases and J by 9 bases, 3 bases remained unmatched. The CDR3 is 15 amino acids. Germline CDR1 and CDR2: MGHDK and SYGVNS. The CDR3 loop is CASSEGQGASSPLHF. The CDR3, as DNA: TGTGCCAGCAGTGAAGGACAGGGGGCTAGTTCACCCCTCCACTTT. Together with reference TRBV25-1 and TRBJ1-6, the CDR3 gives the full variable domain: EADIYQTPRYLVIGTGKKITLECSQTMGHDKMYWYQQDPGMELHLIHYSYGVNSTEKGDLSSESTVSRIRTEHFPLTLESARPSHTSQYLCASSEGQGASSPLHFGNGTRLTVT.

V is TRBV18 and J is TRBJ2-1; the match to TRBD1 covers 8 bases. Trimming at V came to 3 bases and at J to 6 bases, leaving 7 bases not matched to a gene. There are 15 residues in the CDR3. CDR1 and CDR2 from the germline V gene are KGHSH and LQKENI. CDR3 DNA sequence: TGTGCCAGCTCACCGATCCAGGGGGCAGGCAATGAGCAGTTCTTC. Protein sequence: CASSPIQGAGNEQFF.

The rearrangement joins TRBV18 to TRBJ2-1, with 7 positions matching TRBD1. With V trimmed by 6 bases and J by 2 bases, 4 bases remained unmatched. This CDR3 is 14 amino acids long. Germline lookup yields CDR1 KGHSH and CDR2 LQKENI. CDR3 residues: CASSPTGTYNEQFF. CDR3 coding DNA: TGTGCCAGCTCTCCGACAGGGACCTACAATGAGCAGTTCTTC.

V and J are TRBV4-2 and TRBJ2-1; the D is unclear. Trimming removed 1 base from V and 4 bases from J, with 14 bases in between. The V gene's germline CDR1 is LGHNA and CDR2 YNFKEQ. The CDR3 runs to 16 residues. The CDR3 DNA is TGTGCCAGCAGCCAAGGATCCGGCCCTTTATACAATGAGCAGTTCTTC. Encoded protein: CASSQGSGPLYNEQFF.